The 30 T cell receptor beta chains presented below share a single source sample, sequenced in a study of blood T cell repertoires in COVID-19. Method: immunoSEQ multiplex PCR; TCRdb's copy keeps in-frame clones and lacks some. The sample has approximately 300,000 clones, over 70% seen once. Sequenced input: peripheral blood. The origin of the receptors is a woman in her fifties or sixties with acute or convalescent COVID-19.

V usage is TRBV7-3 and J usage is TRBJ2-1, with a weak D call TRBD2 (7 bases). Trimming removed 4 bases at V and 6 bases at J, with 10 bases between. The germline V gene has CDR1 SGHTA and CDR2 FQGTGA. The CDR3 extends over 13 amino acids. In DNA, the CDR3 is TGTGCCAGCAGCTACAGGGAGGGCAATGAGCAGTTCTTC. Amino acids: CASSYREGNEQFF.

This clone has a handful of counts. The chain links TRBV10-3 to TRBJ2-3; 11 bases align to TRBD2. Looked up from germline, CDR1 is ENHRY and CDR2 is SYGVKD. V dropped 6 bases and J dropped 2; count of bases not matched to a gene: 1. The CDR3 runs 14 residues. The CDR3 region is CAIRGLADTDTQYF. The CDR3 DNA is TGTGCCATCAGGGGACTAGCGGACACAGATACGCAGTATTTT.

The rearrangement links TRBV7-2 to TRBJ1-3; possible D gene TRBD1, 6 bases. The germline CDR1 and CDR2 sequences are SGHTA and FQGNSA. The CDR3 totals 15 residues. Trimming took 5 bases from V and 4 from J, leaving 15 bases between them. The CDR3 bases are TGTGCCAGCAGCCCCGACAGGTCGAAAGGAAACACCATATATTTT. Translating it yields CASSPDRSKGNTIYF.

This clone showed up just a few times. V and J are TRBV19 and TRBJ1-1; 7 positions match TRBD1. The V gene's germline CDR1 is LNHDA and CDR2 SQIVND (reference sequence). The V and J ends lost 10 bases and 1 base, in that order; junction bases with no gene match: 3. There are 12 residues in the CDR3. The CDR3 DNA is TGTGCCATTCGACAGGGGAACACTGAAGCTTTCTTT. Translated, it gives CAIRQGNTEAFF.

The chain uses TRBV7-2 and TRBJ2-7; 9 bases align to TRBD2. V gave up 3 bases and J gave up 7 bases; unmatched junction bases: 7. The CDR3 loop spans 14 amino acids. Germline assignment: CDR1 SGHTA and CDR2 FQGNSA. The CDR3 spells CASSLLAGTQEQYF. The CDR3 nucleotides read TGTGCCAGCAGCTTGCTAGCGGGAACACAGGAGCAGTACTTC.

This chain uses TRBV7-8 with TRBJ2-2; possible D gene TRBD1, 5 bases. Trimming shortened V by 1 base and J by 3 bases, and 6 bases separated the two germline ends. Germline CDR1 is SGHVS and CDR2 is FQNEAQ. CDR3 length equals 14 residues. In nucleotides, the CDR3 is TGTGCCAGCAGCTTAGAACAGGACACCGGGGAGCTGTTTTTT. This sequence encodes CASSLEQDTGELFF.

The chain couples TRBV6-5 to TRBJ2-3, with a weak D call TRBD2 (6 bases). Germline loops: CDR1 MNHEY, CDR2 SVGAGI. The V end was cut by 6 bases, the J end by 0 bases, with 13 bases between. The CDR3 runs 15 residues. Here the CDR3 reads CASSEPRGSTDTQYF. CDR3 bases: TGTGCCAGCAGCGAGCCCCGGGGGAGCACAGATACGCAGTATTTT.

The CDR3 nucleotides are TGTGCCAGCAGCAAAAGAGTGAGCAGGGTCCTGAACGAGCAGTACGTC. It codes for CASSKRVSRVLNEQYV. The V and J genes are TRBV21-1 and TRBJ2-7; TRBD1 was called by the table and not checked on the DNA. TRBV21-1 is annotated as a pseudogene. The CDR3 is 16 amino acids.

Concerning this clone: At one of its ends the junction is not consistent with the germline gene, which may arise from a read error. V usage is TRBV4-3 and J usage is TRBJ2-7; D is perhaps TRBD2 (6 bases). The CDR3 runs 16 residues. Germline V CDR1 and CDR2: LGHNA, YSLEER. The CDR3 DNA is TGCGCCAGCAGCCAAGAACTGGGACTCCCGTCCTCCGAGCAGTACTTC. Its translation: CASSQELGLPSSEQYF.

This chain connects TRBV29-1 to TRBJ2-3, with TRBD2 matching over 8 bases. Germline trimming cut 0 bases from V and 6 bases from J; bases unmatched to any gene: 5. The CDR3 extends over 14 amino acids. The germline V gene encodes CDR1 SQVTM and CDR2 ANQGSEA. The CDR3 loop is CSVEEGLEMDTQYF. The CDR3 DNA reads TGCAGCGTTGAAGAGGGACTAGAAATGGATACGCAGTATTTT.

This chain connects TRBV7-3 to TRBJ1-5; a possible D gene is TRBD1 (5 bases). This CDR3 region has 14 residues. Germline CDR1 reads SGHTA; CDR2 reads FQGTGA. Trimming took 4 bases from V and 1 from J, leaving 8 bases between them. This chain's CDR3 is CASSWGGSNQPQHF. The CDR3 bases are TGTGCCAGCAGCTGGGGGGGAAGCAATCAGCCCCAGCATTTT. The full variable domain, rest sourced from reference TRBV7-3 and TRBJ1-5, is GAGVSQTPSNKVTEKGKYVELRCDPISGHTALYWYRQSLGQGPEFLIYFQGTGAADDSGLPNDRFFAVRPEGSVSTLKIQRTERGDSAVYLCASSWGGSNQPQHFGDGTRLSIL.

This clone has a single count. The V gene is TRBV5-5, the J gene TRBJ2-7; weak D call: TRBD2 (6 bases). This CDR3 has 15 amino acids. With 2 bases removed from V and 3 bases from J, the gap between germline ends came to 15 bases. Germline CDR1 is SGHKS and CDR2 is YYEKEE (reference sequence). CDR3 nucleotide sequence: TGTGCCAGCAGCTTAGACGGGAGTACCCTCTACGAGCAGTACTTC. It encodes CASSLDGSTLYEQYF.

The rearrangement uses TRBV7-9 and TRBJ1-1, with D perhaps TRBD1 (5 bases). From germline, CDR1 is SEHNR and CDR2 FQNEAQ (reference sequence). V shed 4 bases and J shed 2 bases, with 8 bases lying between them. The CDR3 is made up of 13 amino acids. The CDR3 reads CASSYDSNTEAFF. For the CDR3, the DNA is TGTGCCAGCAGCTACGACAGTAACACTGAAGCTTTCTTT.

The chain recombines TRBV6-2 or TRBV6-3 with TRBJ1-5; tentative D call: TRBD1 (5 bases). Germline CDR1 MNHEY, CDR2 SVGEGT. The CDR3 length is 17 residues. Trimming cost V 0 bases and J 2 bases, with 14 bases left between them. CDR3 in amino acids: CASSYSRQGAGNQPQHF. The CDR3 nucleotides read TGTGCCAGCAGTTACTCAAGACAAGGGGCAGGCAATCAGCCCCAGCATTTT.

Here the CDR3 DNA reads TGCGCCAGCAGCTTGGACCCAGCGGGGGGCGTCTACAATGAGCAGTTCTTC. Protein product: CASSLDPAGGVYNEQFF. The V gene is TRBV5-1, the J gene TRBJ2-1, with TRBD2 matching 9 bases. In germline, CDR1 is SGHRS, CDR2 YFSETQ. The CDR3 loop spans 17 amino acids. Germline trimming cut 0 bases from V and 3 bases from J; bases unmatched to any gene: 7.

This chain links TRBV4-1 with TRBJ1-2, with 8 bases fitting TRBD1. Germline loops: CDR1 MGHRA, CDR2 YSYEKL. The V gene end was trimmed by 4 bases and the J gene end by 8 bases; junction bases not matched to a gene: 9. The CDR3 is 14 residues long. The CDR3: CASSRTTQGDGYTF. The CDR3 DNA reads as TGCGCCAGCAGCCGAACAACACAGGGGGACGGCTACACCTTC.

This chain joins TRBV5-4 and TRBJ1-2; TRBD1 agrees at 7 bases. Germline assignment: CDR1 SGHNT and CDR2 YYREEE (reference sequence). CDR3 size: 15 residues. V was pared by 0 bases and J by 2 bases, with 4 bases of the junction left unmatched. The CDR3 sequence is CASSLDEGGNYGYTF. CDR3 in DNA: TGTGCCAGCAGCTTGGACGAAGGGGGCAACTATGGCTACACCTTC.

This clone was counted between two and nine times. The chain uses TRBV6-5 and TRBJ1-6, with 7 bases aligning to TRBD1. The V segment lost 4 bases and the J segment 7 bases; nucleotides outside the gene matches: 4. Germline CDR1 MNHEY, CDR2 SVGAGI. The CDR3 sequence is 14 residues long. CDR3 amino acids: CASSWTGSNSPLHF. CDR3 in DNA: TGTGCCAGCAGTTGGACAGGAAGCAATTCACCCCTCCACTTT.

J is TRBJ2-7 and V is TRBV7-6; 7 bases fit TRBD2. The CDR3 contains 17 residues. The J segment lost 5 bases and the V segment lost 5 bases, leaving 18 bases of the junction unmatched. Germline values: CDR1 SGHVS, CDR2 FNYEAQ. The CDR3 sequence: CASSISPLAGEAHEQYF. The CDR3 region has the DNA TGTGCCAGCAGCATCTCTCCCCTGGCGGGAGAGGCCCACGAGCAGTACTTC.

This chain connects TRBV2 to TRBJ2-3; 7 bases agree with TRBD2. This CDR3 contains 15 residues. Trimming removed 6 bases from V and 0 bases from J; junction bases left unmatched: 6. CDR1 is SNHLY and CDR2 is FYNNEI in the germline V gene. CDR3 amino acids: CASRDGGFSTDTQYF. DNA for the CDR3: TGTGCCAGCAGAGACGGGGGGTTTAGCACAGATACGCAGTATTTT.

The chain has TRBV27 and TRBJ1-6; a weak D match, TRBD1 (5 bases). CDR1 is MNHEY, CDR2 SMNVEV, per germline (reference sequence). This CDR3 spans 15 amino acids. V shed 5 bases and J shed 6 bases, with 14 bases lying between them. CDR3: CASSLLAGGNSPLHF. In DNA, the CDR3 is TGTGCCAGCAGTCTCCTTGCGGGGGGTAATTCACCCCTCCACTTT.

The V gene is TRBV4-2, the J gene TRBJ1-6; TRBD1 aligns across 8 bases. This CDR3 has 16 residues. Looked up from germline, CDR1 is LGHNA and CDR2 is YNFKEQ. V lost 1 base and J lost 8; bases outside the gene matches: 7. The CDR3 DNA reads as TGTGCCAGCAGCCAAGCGTTAGGACAGGGAGATTCACCCCTCCACTTT. Its translation is CASSQALGQGDSPLHF.

The V and J genes are TRBV30 and TRBJ1-6, with 7 bases matching TRBD1. CDR3 size: 14 residues. The J segment lost 7 bases and the V segment lost 4 bases, leaving 7 bases of the junction unmatched. Germline assignment: CDR1 GTSNPN and CDR2 SVGIG (reference sequence). CDR3 sequence reads: CAWNTGTANSPLHF. The CDR3 region has the DNA TGTGCCTGGAACACCGGGACAGCAAATTCACCCCTCCACTTT.

The chain couples TRBV7-2 to TRBJ1-2; TRBD1 agrees at 7 bases. The junction had 7 bases not matched to a gene; V was cut back by 1 base and J by 8 bases. Per germline, CDR1 SGHTA and CDR2 FQGNSA. The CDR3 is 14 amino acids. CDR3 protein: CASSLVVSGGGYTF. CDR3 sequence (DNA): TGTGCCAGCAGCTTAGTTGTGTCAGGGGGAGGCTACACCTTC. The whole variable domain, remainder taken from reference TRBV7-2 and TRBJ1-2, is GAGVSQSPSNKVTEKGKDVELRCDPISGHTALYWYRQSLGQGLEFLIYFQGNSAPDKSGLPSDRFSAERTGGSVSTLTIQRTQQEDSAVYLCASSLVVSGGGYTFGSGTRLTVV.

This clone was seen only a few times. The rearrangement joins TRBV7-9 to TRBJ1-2; 9 nucleotides agree with TRBD1. This CDR3 is built from 14 residues. CDR1 is SEHNR and CDR2 is FQNEAQ in the germline V gene (reference sequence). The V gene end was trimmed by 1 base and the J gene end by 5 bases; junction bases not matched to a gene: 2. The CDR3 loop is CASSLEDRGYGYTF. As DNA, the CDR3 is TGTGCCAGCAGCTTAGAGGACAGGGGATATGGCTACACCTTC.

The V gene is TRBV5-5, the J gene TRBJ2-7; D not certain. CDR1 is SGHKS, CDR2 YYEKEE, per germline (reference sequence). The V and J ends lost 3 bases and 3 bases respectively, with 4 bases between them. The CDR3 runs to 11 residues. The CDR3 protein is CASSSVYEQYV. CDR3 DNA sequence: TGTGCCAGCAGCTCAGTCTACGAGCAGTACGTC.

The chain employs TRBV6-2 or TRBV6-3 and TRBJ2-7; 9 bases match TRBD2. Germline CDR1 MNHEY, CDR2 SVGEGT. After removal of 7 bases from V and 4 bases from J, the junction contained 11 bases not matched to a gene. This CDR3 is built from 15 residues. CDR3 sequence: CASTPLAGKGYEQYF. In DNA form, the CDR3 reads TGTGCCAGCACCCCTCTAGCGGGAAAGGGTTACGAGCAGTACTTC.

In its sample, this clone was seen a few times. The V and J genes are TRBV6-5 and TRBJ1-2, with 8 bases fitting TRBD1. Trimming at V came to 8 bases and at J to 0 bases, leaving 2 bases not matched to a gene. Germline V gene data show CDR1 as MNHEY and CDR2 as SVGAGI. The CDR3 extends over 13 amino acids. CDR3 nucleotides: TGTGCCAGCCAGGGGGCCGCTAACTATGGCTACACCTTC. Its protein product is CASQGAANYGYTF.

This rearrangement joins TRBV2 to TRBJ1-6; possible D gene TRBD1, 5 bases. Looked up from germline, CDR1 is SNHLY and CDR2 is FYNNEI. The CDR3 has 15 amino acids. Trimming shortened V by 2 bases and J by 8 bases, and 13 bases separated the two germline ends. This CDR3 is CASSEKGIRYSPLHF. The CDR3 DNA sequence: TGTGCCAGCAGTGAAAAGGGGATTCGGTATTCACCCCTCCACTTT. The whole variable domain, filled in from reference TRBV2 and TRBJ1-6, reads EPEVTQTPSHQVTQMGQEVILRCVPISNHLYFYWYRQILGQKVEFLVSFYNNEISEKSEIFDDQFSVERPDGSNFTLKIRSTKLEDSAMYFCASSEKGIRYSPLHFGNGTRLTVT.

This rearrangement joins TRBV11-2 to TRBJ1-6, with D possibly being TRBD1 (6 bases). Germline V gene lookup returns CDR1 SGHAT and CDR2 FQNNGV. This CDR3 has 13 amino acids. The V gene lost 5 bases and the J gene lost 11 bases, with 13 bases spanning the gap. CDR3 loop: CASSPRQEAPLHF. The CDR3 nucleotides are TGTGCCAGCAGCCCAAGACAGGAAGCACCCCTCCACTTT.